Listed here are 5 T cell receptor beta chains from one sample, sequenced in a study of blood T cell repertoires in COVID-19 (TCRdb year 2020). The method behind the library was the immunoSEQ multiplex PCR assay. TCRdb's version of the immuneACCESS table is confined to in-frame rearrangements and falls short of the full clone set. An unresolved V gene accounts for under half of the shortfall where checked; the remainder is of unknown origin. The sample has some 110,000 clones on record, about nine tenths of them singletons. 7.7% of the sample is taken by the ten largest. The sequencing sample was made of peripheral blood. These TCRs come from a human donor in a cohort sampled during active COVID-19.

The V and J genes are TRBV5-5 and TRBJ1-2; perhaps TRBD1 as D (5 bases). The germline V gene encodes CDR1 SGHKS and CDR2 YYEKEE (reference sequence). The CDR3 spans 15 residues. The germline V and J ends were trimmed by 1 base and 3 bases, with 13 bases remaining between them. CDR3: CASSLQGGVDYGYTF. In nucleotides, the CDR3 is TGTGCCAGCAGCTTGCAGGGAGGGGTGGACTATGGCTACACCTTC.

The genes are TRBV29-1 and TRBJ1-1, with TRBD1 matching over 7 bases. The CDR3 extends over 14 amino acids. Germline V gene sequence: CDR1 SQVTM, CDR2 ANQGSEA. V shed 6 bases, J shed 1 base, and the junction held 8 bases outside the gene matches. The CDR3 coding sequence is TGCAGCGTAGTTAGACAGGGCTGGAACACTGAAGCTTTCTTT. Protein: CSVVRQGWNTEAFF.

Only one count was recorded for this clone. The chain is built from TRBV12-3 or TRBV12-4 and TRBJ1-6; D ambiguous. The length of the CDR3 is 12 residues. The V gene lost 3 bases and the J gene lost 7 bases, with 4 bases spanning the gap. The CDR3 here is CASSFGNSPLHF. The CDR3, as DNA: TGTGCCAGCAGTTTCGGGAATTCACCCCTCCACTTT.

The CDR3 DNA sequence: TGTGCCAGCAGTTTCAAGGGGGCCGACGAGCAGTACTTC. This encodes CASSFKGADEQYF. This chain links TRBV27 with TRBJ2-7; 7 bases are shared with TRBD1. Germline V lookup: CDR1 MNHEY, CDR2 SMNVEV (reference sequence). V gave up 3 bases and J gave up 5 bases; unmatched junction bases: 4. CDR3 length: 13 residues.

The CDR3 protein is CASSALISGGIQETQYF. Here the CDR3 DNA reads TGTGCCAGCAGCGCTTTGATTAGCGGGGGAATCCAAGAGACCCAGTACTTC. This chain connects TRBV7-9 to TRBJ2-5, with 9 bases identical to TRBD2. The CDR3 covers 17 residues. Germline-derived CDR1 and CDR2 are SEHNR and FQNEAQ (reference sequence). J gave up 1 base and V 5 bases, and 11 bases lay outside the gene matches.